Following are 4 T cell receptor beta chains from one sample sequenced in a study of cytomegalovirus exposure and HLA in healthy donors. PCR was performed using 60 Vbeta and 13 Jbeta primers. Sequenced by immunoSEQ multiplex PCR; TCRdb stores in-frame clones only, minus some. The sample lists just over 150,000 clones; roughly 85% were seen once. The sequenced material came from PBMCs. Every receptor here comes from a young man in good health and CMV-seropositive.

As regards this clone: The junction shows a germline mismatch at one end, possibly a read error. The chain uses TRBV5-7 and TRBJ2-4, with TRBD2 matching over 11 bases. TRBV5-7 is marked as an open reading frame, function uncertain. This CDR3 is built from 19 residues. CDR3 loop: CASSLGLAGMYLAKNSQYF. For the CDR3, the DNA is TGTGCCAGCAGCTTGGGACTAGCGGGGATGTATCTAGCCAAAAACAGTCAGTACTTC.

The V gene is TRBV4-2, the J gene TRBJ2-5; tentative D call: TRBD2 (6 bases). This CDR3 is 14 amino acids long. Germline CDR1 and CDR2: LGHNA and YNFKEQ. Deletions cut 1 base from V and 2 bases from J, with 8 bases between. The CDR3 here is CASSQGTTQETQYF. DNA of the CDR3: TGTGCCAGCAGCCAAGGGACTACACAAGAGACCCAGTACTTC.

The CDR3: CASSRSSRELFF. The CDR3 DNA follows: TGTGCCAGCAGCAGGAGCAGCAGGGAGCTGTTTTTT. V gene TRBV7-8 combines with J gene TRBJ2-2; no clear D. The V and J ends lost 5 bases and 9 bases respectively, with 10 bases between them. Germline V lookup: CDR1 SGHVS, CDR2 FQNEAQ. This CDR3 region has 12 residues.

The table lists this clone with a count of one. The J gene is TRBJ1-2, the V gene TRBV6-1; 7 bases are shared with TRBD1. The CDR3 extends over 13 amino acids. CDR1 MNHNS and CDR2 SASEGT come from the germline V gene. The trim removed 6 bases at V and 5 bases at J, leaving 6 bases unmatched. Here the CDR3 DNA reads TGTGCCAGCAGCCCCGGGACAGTTTATGGCTACACCTTC. Its translation is CASSPGTVYGYTF.